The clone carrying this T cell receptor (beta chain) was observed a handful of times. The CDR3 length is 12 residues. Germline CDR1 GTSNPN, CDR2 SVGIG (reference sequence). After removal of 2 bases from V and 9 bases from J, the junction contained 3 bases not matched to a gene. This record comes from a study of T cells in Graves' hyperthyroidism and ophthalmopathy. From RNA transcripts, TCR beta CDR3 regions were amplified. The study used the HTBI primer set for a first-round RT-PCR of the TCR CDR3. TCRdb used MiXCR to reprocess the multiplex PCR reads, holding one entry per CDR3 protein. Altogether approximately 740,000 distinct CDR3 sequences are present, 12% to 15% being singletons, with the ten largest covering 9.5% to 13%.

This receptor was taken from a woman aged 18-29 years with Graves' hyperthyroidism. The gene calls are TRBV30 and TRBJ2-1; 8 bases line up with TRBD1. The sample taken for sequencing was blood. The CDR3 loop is CAWSSTGGEQFF. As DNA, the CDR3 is TGTGCCTGGAGTAGTACAGGGGGTGAGCAGTTCTTC.